This T cell receptor (beta chain) was documented in a study of T cell changes during pregnancy in multiple sclerosis. The CDR3 covers 15 residues. V trimming: 0 bases; J trimming: 4 bases; junction bases outside the gene matches: 5. Per the germline V gene, CDR1 is KGHSH and CDR2 is LQKENI. TCRdb's table, derived via immunoSEQ multiplex PCR, lists solely in-frame clones and lacks some. The sample has about 39,000 clones; almost 95% are singletons. The clonotype originates from a female donor with multiple sclerosis, enrolled in a pregnancy study. This specimen was CD4+ T cells from peripheral blood mononuclear cells, taken after pregnancy. This rearrangement joins TRBV18 to TRBJ2-7, with 8 bases fitting TRBD1. Here the CDR3 reads CASSPPGQGAYEQYF. The CDR3 DNA reads as TGTGCCAGCTCACCACCGGGGCAGGGGGCTTACGAGCAGTACTTC.